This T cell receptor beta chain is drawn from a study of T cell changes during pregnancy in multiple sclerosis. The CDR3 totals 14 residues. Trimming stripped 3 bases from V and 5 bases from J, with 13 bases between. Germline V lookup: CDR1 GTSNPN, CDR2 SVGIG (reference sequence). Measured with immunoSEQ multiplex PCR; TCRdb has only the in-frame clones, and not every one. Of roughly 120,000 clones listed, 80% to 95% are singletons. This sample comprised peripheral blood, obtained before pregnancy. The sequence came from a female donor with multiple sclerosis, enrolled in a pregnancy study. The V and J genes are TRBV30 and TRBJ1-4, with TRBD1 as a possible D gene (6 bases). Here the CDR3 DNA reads TGTGCCTGGAGCCTGTTCCAGGGGAATGAAAAACTGTTTTTT. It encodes CAWSLFQGNEKLFF.